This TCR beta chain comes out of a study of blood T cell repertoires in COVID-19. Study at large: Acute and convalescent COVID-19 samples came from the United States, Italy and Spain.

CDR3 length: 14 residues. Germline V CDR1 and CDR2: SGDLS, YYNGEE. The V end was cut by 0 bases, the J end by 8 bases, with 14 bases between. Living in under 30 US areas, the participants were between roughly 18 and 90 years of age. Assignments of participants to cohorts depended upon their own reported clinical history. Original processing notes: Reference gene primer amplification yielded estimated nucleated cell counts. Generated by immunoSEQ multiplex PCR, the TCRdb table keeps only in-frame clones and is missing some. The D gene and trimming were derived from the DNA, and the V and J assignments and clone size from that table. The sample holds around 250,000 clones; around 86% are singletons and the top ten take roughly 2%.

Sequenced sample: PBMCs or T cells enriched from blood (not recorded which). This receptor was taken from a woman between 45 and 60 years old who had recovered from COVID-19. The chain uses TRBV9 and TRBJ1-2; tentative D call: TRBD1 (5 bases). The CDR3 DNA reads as TGTGCCAGCAGCGTAGGACAGCTCCTCGGAGGCTACACCTTC. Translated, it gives CASSVGQLLGGYTF.